This T cell receptor beta chain was observed in a study of post-analysis software for immune sequencing data. Overall study context: Patients with relapsing-remitting, secondary progressive and progressive-relapsing multiple sclerosis courses were all represented. General study results and limits: Among multiple sclerosis patients, normalized Chao1 diversity was significantly below that of controls. Those samples that were prepared in the same batch co-clustered strongly by F measure. The five TRBV segments detected at higher frequency in patients than in controls included TRBV5-6, TRBV5-1 and TRBV20-1.

Points on this clonotype: The antigen is unknown.

Presence of unique molecular identifiers characterized the TCR beta cDNA libraries. The authors obtained roughly 500,000 cDNA molecules from around 0.96 to 9.9 million T cells. From the PCR reads, TCRdb called clonotypes with MiXCR, one entry per CDR3 protein. The sample comprises 750,000 to 900,000 distinct CDR3 sequences, 40% to 55% of which are singletons, and 4.9% rests with the top ten. The ends were cut back, 3 bases at V and 9 bases at J, with 15 bases in the middle. Germline V gene data show CDR1 as DFQATT and CDR2 as SNEGSKA (reference sequence). This CDR3 spans 14 amino acids. This clonotype originated in a girl aged 5-17 years with multiple sclerosis. This rearrangement joins TRBV20-1 to TRBJ1-6; D perhaps matches TRBD1 (6 bases). Source material: blood. CDR3 bases: TGCAGTGCTAGCCCACAGGGTGTAGGTTCACCCCTCCACTTT. It is translated as CSASPQGVGSPLHF.